The T cell receptor (beta chain) described here comes from a study of CD8 T cells in ankylosing spondylitis. This clonotype appeared a few times. Its antigen is not known. TCR beta libraries were made by quantitative 5'-RACE with molecular barcodes. In TCRdb, the 5' RACE reads were re-called with MiXCR into one record per CDR3 protein. The sample carries roughly 440,000 distinct CDR3 sequences, roughly 15% recorded once. This CDR3 contains 15 residues. Between the trimmed V and J ends, which lost 1 base and 5 bases, there was a span of 17 bases. Germline V CDR1 and CDR2: DFQATT, SNEGSKA (reference sequence). The study, taken as a whole, reports: According to the report, clones linked to the disease were significantly enriched in matched synovial fluid samples taken from ankylosing spondylitis patients. Fewer than 10 highly homologous variants formed a TCR beta motif that appeared characteristic of ankylosing spondylitis blood.

The clonotype originates from a male donor with ankylosing spondylitis. Sample: blood, either unsorted or a sorted T cell fraction (not recorded which). The J gene is TRBJ1-1, the V gene TRBV20-1, with a possible D match to TRBD1 (6 bases). In DNA, the CDR3 is TGCAGTGCTAGAGTTCCCGCCACAGGGTTTACTGAAGCTTTCTTT. It yields the protein CSARVPATGFTEAFF.